The next 21 T cell receptor beta chains were all read from a single sample in a study of T cell responses to AZD1222 COVID-19 vaccine. TCRdb's copy holds only in-frame clones and misses some; the assay was immunoSEQ multiplex PCR. The table includes 150,000 to 200,000 clones, about 92% detected once. The source was peripheral blood, collected 28 days after the second dose of the MenACWY control vaccine. The receptors come from an adult who received the MenACWY meningococcal vaccine as a control.

A word on this clone: The sample holds other DNA sequences that translate to the same CDR3. The J gene is TRBJ1-5, the V gene TRBV3-1 (or the pseudogene TRBV3-2); D is unresolved. The CDR3 consists of 12 residues. The germline CDR1 and CDR2 sequences are LGHDT and YNNKEL (reference sequence). Trimming took 1 base from V and 4 from J, leaving 2 bases between them. The CDR3 DNA reads TGTGCCAGCAGCCAAGGGAATCAGCCCCAGCATTTT. This sequence encodes CASSQGNQPQHF.

The rearrangement joins TRBV27 to TRBJ2-7; no clear D gene. The V and J ends lost 5 bases and 0 bases respectively, with 17 bases between them. The CDR3 covers 16 residues. From germline, CDR1 is MNHEY and CDR2 SMNVEV (reference sequence). The CDR3 region has the DNA TGTGCCAGCAGTCCGCACCGGGCAGCAAACTCCTACGAGCAGTACTTC. As protein: CASSPHRAANSYEQYF.

The chain has TRBV19 and TRBJ2-2, with D unclear. The germline V and J ends were trimmed by 2 bases and 6 bases, with 10 bases remaining between them. CDR3 length: 14 amino acids. CDR1 and CDR2 (germline): LNHDA, SQIVND (reference sequence). CDR3 in amino acids: CASSISSGAGELFF. The CDR3, as DNA: TGTGCCAGTAGTATATCCTCAGGAGCCGGGGAGCTGTTTTTT. The entire variable domain, with the rest obtained from reference TRBV19 and TRBJ2-2, is as follows: DGGITQSPKYLFRKEGQNVTLSCEQNLNHDAMYWYRQDPGQGLRLIYYSQIVNDFQKGDIAEGYSVSREKKESFPLTVTSAQKNPTAFYLCASSISSGAGELFFGEGSRLTVL.

J is TRBJ2-1 and V is TRBV7-3; D is possibly TRBD2 (6 bases). The V gene lost 7 bases and the J gene lost 3 bases, with 10 bases spanning the gap. This CDR3 spans 13 amino acids. The germline V gene encodes CDR1 SGHTA and CDR2 FQGTGA. Here the CDR3 DNA reads TGTGCCAGCACCTCGGGACTCTACAATGAGCAGTTCTTC. Its translation: CASTSGLYNEQFF.

The chain employs TRBV24-1 and TRBJ2-2; D is uncertain. The length of the CDR3 is 16 residues. In germline, CDR1 is KGHDR, CDR2 SFDVKD. Trimming removed 5 bases at V and 3 bases at J, with 15 bases between. This CDR3 reads CATSALATSHTGELFF. The DNA of the CDR3 is TGTGCCACCAGTGCCCTTGCGACTTCCCACACCGGGGAGCTGTTTTTT.

In this sample, this clone turned up a few times. This chain uses TRBV7-8 with TRBJ2-7; TRBD2 matches 13 bases. J was trimmed by 4 bases and V by 5 bases; bases with no gene match: 5. The germline V gene has CDR1 SGHVS and CDR2 FQNEAQ. The CDR3 is 15 amino acids. CDR3 coding DNA: TGTGCCAGCAGCAGGACTAGCGGGAGTAAGTACGAGCAGTACTTC. It specifies CASSRTSGSKYEQYF.

The gene calls are TRBV18 and TRBJ2-1; 9 bases are a match to TRBD1. The CDR3 contains 14 residues. J gave up 8 bases and V 5 bases, and 7 bases lay outside the gene matches. Germline V gene lookup returns CDR1 KGHSH and CDR2 LQKENI. DNA of the CDR3: TGTGCCAGCTCAGGGACAGGGTGGCTTGATGAGCAGTTCTTC. Translated, it gives CASSGTGWLDEQFF.

The chain joins TRBV10-3 to TRBJ1-3; no reliable D call. The CDR3 has 16 amino acids. Germline loops: CDR1 ENHRY, CDR2 SYGVKD. V lost 3 bases, J lost 2 bases, and 14 bases lay in between. The CDR3 protein is CAISDYDIGPGNTIYF. CDR3 nucleotides: TGTGCCATCAGTGATTACGATATTGGGCCTGGAAACACCATATATTTT.

The CDR3 protein is CASRGTPAYNEQFF. For the CDR3, the DNA is TGTGCCAGCCGCGGGACCCCCGCCTACAATGAGCAGTTCTTC. V usage is TRBV6-5 and J usage is TRBJ2-1; TRBD2 is a possible D gene (6 bases). Germline V gene data show CDR1 as MNHEY and CDR2 as SVGAGI. The CDR3 length is 14 residues. Trimming pared 8 bases from V and 2 bases from J, leaving 13 bases between.

The rearrangement uses TRBV28 and TRBJ1-4, with a possible D match to TRBD1 (5 bases). Germline V lookup: CDR1 MDHEN, CDR2 SYDVKM. Trimming shortened V by 1 base and J by 10 bases, and 10 bases separated the two germline ends. The CDR3 is 13 amino acids. The CDR3 bases are TGTGCCAGCAGTTTATCGGGGGGAGCAAAACTGTTTTTT. This sequence encodes CASSLSGGAKLFF.

This clone was detected once. J is TRBJ2-5 and V is TRBV7-3; D unresolved. The CDR3 contains 14 residues. The germline V gene encodes CDR1 SGHTA and CDR2 FQGTGA. The V gene lost 2 bases and the J gene lost 2 bases, with 9 bases spanning the gap. CDR3 nucleotides: TGTGCCAGCAGCTTAGGTCTGAATCAAGAGACCCAGTACTTC. Its translation: CASSLGLNQETQYF.

J is TRBJ1-4 and V is TRBV25-1; D possibly corresponds to TRBD1 (5 bases). This CDR3 spans 13 amino acids. Between the trimmed V and J ends, which lost 6 bases and 10 bases, there was a span of 15 bases. Germline V gene lookup returns CDR1 MGHDK and CDR2 SYGVNS. The CDR3 DNA follows: TGTGCCAGCAGAGCCGGGGGGGGAGGAAAACTGTTTTTT. It specifies CASRAGGGGKLFF. The full variable domain, with the rest looked up from reference TRBV25-1 and TRBJ1-4, is EADIYQTPRYLVIGTGKKITLECSQTMGHDKMYWYQQDPGMELHLIHYSYGVNSTEKGDLSSESTVSRIRTEHFPLTLESARPSHTSQYLCASRAGGGGKLFFGSGTQLSVL.

This chain connects TRBV11-3 to TRBJ1-2, with D perhaps matching TRBD1 (6 bases). Germline V lookup: CDR1 SGHNT, CDR2 YENEEA. The V end lost 8 bases, the J end lost 6 bases, and 16 bases lay between the germline ends. The CDR3 runs 13 residues. The CDR3 here is CASSPAGVDGYTF. The CDR3 DNA sequence: TGTGCCAGCTCGCCGGCAGGGGTGGATGGCTACACCTTC.

The chain has TRBV6-2 or TRBV6-3 and TRBJ1-1; D remains ambiguous. V shed 2 bases and J shed 0 bases, with 7 bases lying between them. The CDR3 has 14 amino acids. Germline-derived CDR1 and CDR2 are MNHEY and SVGEGT. The CDR3, as DNA: TGTGCCAGCAGTTACCCGGGCATGAACACTGAAGCTTTCTTT. Residues: CASSYPGMNTEAFF.

The CDR3 bases are TGTGCTAGTGGTTTGGCCCAGGGGGGGCTGAACACTGAAGCTTTCTTT. Translating it yields CASGLAQGGLNTEAFF. The chain is built from TRBV12-5 and TRBJ1-1; 7 bases are a match to TRBD1. Germline assignment: CDR1 LGHNT and CDR2 FRNRAP. With V trimmed by 1 base and J by 0 bases, 5 bases remained unmatched. There are 16 residues in the CDR3.

The V and J genes are TRBV29-1 and TRBJ2-7; possible D gene TRBD1, 5 bases. CDR1 and CDR2 from the germline V gene are SQVTM and ANQGSEA. The CDR3 has 13 amino acids. Trimming left V 3 bases short and J 3 bases short, with 12 bases between. The CDR3 DNA follows: TGCAGCGTTGACACAGGTCGAAACTACGAGCAGTACTTC. Amino acids: CSVDTGRNYEQYF.

This chain joins TRBV7-5 and TRBJ1-2; the D call in the table, TRBD1, was not verified against the DNA. TRBV7-5 is a documented pseudogene. The CDR3 has 15 amino acids. CDR3 DNA: TGTGCCAGAAGCTTGCCCCGGGACAGGCTCTATGGCTACACCTTC. Encoded protein: CARSLPRDRLYGYTF.

This clone was found once. This chain links TRBV19 with TRBJ2-5; no definite D call. V was pared by 5 bases and J by 0 bases, with 7 bases between. The CDR3 sequence is 13 residues long. CDR1 and CDR2 from the germline V gene are LNHDA and SQIVND (reference sequence). The CDR3 coding sequence is TGTGCCAGTAGTCTTAGTAACCAAGAGACCCAGTACTTC. Translating it yields CASSLSNQETQYF.

The chain has TRBV24-1 and TRBJ2-1; D not certain. The CDR3 loop spans 16 amino acids. The V gene's germline CDR1 is KGHDR and CDR2 SFDVKD. The ends were cut back, 3 bases at V and 0 bases at J, with 11 bases in the middle. CDR3 DNA: TGTGCCACCAGTGATGGCACGGTCAGCTCCTACAATGAGCAGTTCTTC. It specifies CATSDGTVSSYNEQFF.

The rearrangement joins TRBV3-1 (or the pseudogene TRBV3-2) to TRBJ1-1; D gene ambiguous. The CDR3 runs to 11 residues. Trimming took 4 bases from V and 7 from J, leaving 7 bases between them. The germline gives CDR1 LGHDT, CDR2 YNNKEL (reference sequence). CDR3 sequence: CASSLQREAFF. CDR3 sequence (DNA): TGTGCCAGCAGCCTTCAGCGTGAAGCTTTCTTT.

V and J are TRBV7-9 and TRBJ1-1; a weak D match, TRBD1 (6 bases). The V end was cut by 2 bases, the J end by 3 bases, with 13 bases between. Per germline, CDR1 SEHNR and CDR2 FQNEAQ (reference sequence). The CDR3 loop spans 15 amino acids. CDR3 amino acids: CASSLRQGRDTEAFF. CDR3 DNA: TGTGCCAGCAGCTTAAGGCAGGGGAGAGACACTGAAGCTTTCTTT.